This T cell receptor (beta chain) was identified in a study of shared clonotypes between healthy human individuals. Whole-study results and caveats: What rarefaction showed was incomplete sorted-subset sequencing despite large depth. Generally, naive subsets came out with larger estimated richness than memory subsets. Naive CD4 clonotype sharing across a handful of donors was 4% to 5%.

Deep-level running was used for the assay. Assay used: immunoSEQ multiplex PCR; TCRdb lists only in-frame clones, some missing. The sample lists 2 million to 2.5 million clones, over 90% occurring once. As to this clone: Its antigen is as yet unknown.

V gave up 5 bases and J gave up 0 bases, with 8 bases separating them. Germline V gene data show CDR1 as LNHDA and CDR2 as SQIVND (reference sequence). The CDR3 consists of 14 residues. The specimen was naive CD4+ T cells from PBMCs. Subset here: CD45RA+ positively selected. V usage is TRBV19 and J usage is TRBJ1-5; D might be TRBD1 (6 bases). This receptor was taken from a man aged 18 to 30 in good health. Some clones in this sample may be carry-over from other donors' samples. Here the CDR3 DNA reads TGTGCCAGTAGTCAGGGGAATAGCAATCAGCCCCAGCATTTT. Encoded protein: CASSQGNSNQPQHF. The variable domain in full, with the rest retrieved from reference TRBV19 and TRBJ1-5, is DGGITQSPKYLFRKEGQNVTLSCEQNLNHDAMYWYRQDPGQGLRLIYYSQIVNDFQKGDIAEGYSVSREKKESFPLTVTSAQKNPTAFYLCASSQGNSNQPQHFGDGTRLSIL.